This TCR beta chain was observed in a study of blood T cell repertoires in COVID-19. Trimming removed 2 bases from V and 2 bases from J, with 12 bases in between. The CDR3 has 15 amino acids. Germline lookup yields CDR1 KGHDR and CDR2 SFDVKD. Sequenced by immunoSEQ multiplex PCR; TCRdb stores in-frame clones only, minus some. Of some 160,000 clones listed, approximately 90% are singletons. This rearrangement joins TRBV24-1 to TRBJ2-7, with D possibly matching TRBD1 (5 bases). This TCR came from a man between 18 and 29 years old with COVID-19, enrolled during active disease. Sequencing used peripheral blood. The DNA for the CDR3 is TGTGCCACCAGTGATTCTAGTCAGGGTACCTACGAGCAGTACTTC. Encoded protein: CATSDSSQGTYEQYF.